These 14 T cell receptor beta chains share one sample of origin, sequenced in a study of T-cell reconstitution after alpha-beta-depleted transplantation in children. It was with unique molecular identifiers that the TCRbeta library was prepared. One entry per CDR3 protein, called by TCRdb with MiXCR from the PCR reads. This table has some 300,000 distinct CDR3 sequences, around 7.3% appearing once. Points from the study as a whole: T-cell counts and diversity at one year following transplant were attributed mainly to newly produced T cells.

No antigen is known for these receptors. The sample was peripheral blood, taken 360 days after TCRalphabeta/CD19-depleted stem cell transplant. The source of these receptors is a female patient between 2 and 10 years old who had a stem cell transplant for Fanconi anemia, so the T cells may come from the graft donor.

The rearrangement joins TRBV3-1 to TRBJ2-7; no clear D gene. CDR3 size: 14 residues. The V end lost 0 bases, the J end lost 3 bases, and 9 bases lay between the germline ends. CDR1 is LGHDT, CDR2 YNNKEL, per germline (reference sequence). The CDR3 DNA follows: TGTGCCAGCAGCCAAGATCGGCTAGTCTACGAGCAGTACTTC. Amino acids: CASSQDRLVYEQYF.

This clonotype was recorded many times. The CDR3 sequence is CASSSSGDRGYEQYF. CDR3 nucleotides: TGTGCCAGCAGTTCTTCCGGCGACAGGGGGTACGAGCAGTACTTC. The chain has TRBV27 and TRBJ2-7, with 9 bases identical to TRBD1. With 4 bases clipped from V and 4 bases from J, the junction kept 8 bases outside the gene matches. The CDR3 totals 15 residues. CDR1 and CDR2 from the germline V gene are MNHEY and SMNVEV (reference sequence).

The gene calls are TRBV12-3 or TRBV12-4 and TRBJ1-1; a possible D gene is TRBD1 (5 bases). Trimming took 5 bases from V and 1 from J, leaving 14 bases between them. The CDR3 covers 15 residues. CDR3 sequence: CASSPTGGGNTEAFF. In nucleotides, the CDR3 is TGTGCCAGCAGTCCTACTGGCGGGGGGAACACTGAAGCTTTCTTT.

This clonotype was detected many times. The rearrangement links TRBV12-3 or TRBV12-4 to TRBJ2-1, with 8 positions matching TRBD1. CDR3 length: 14 amino acids. V trimming: 6 bases; J trimming: 5 bases; junction bases outside the gene matches: 6. This CDR3 is CASSPGTGDNEQFF. The DNA of the CDR3 is TGTGCCAGCAGCCCCGGGACAGGAGACAATGAGCAGTTCTTC.

This clonotype was found many times. The chain is built from TRBV13 and TRBJ2-5; D uncertain. Germline lookup yields CDR1 PRHDT and CDR2 FYEKMQ (reference sequence). V was pared by 2 bases and J by 2 bases, with 6 bases between. The CDR3 is 13 residues long. CDR3 bases: TGTGCCAGCAGCTTACGGGCACAAGAGACCCAGTACTTC. It translates to CASSLRAQETQYF.

The V gene is TRBV6-5, the J gene TRBJ2-4, with D possibly being TRBD2 (6 bases). Trimming took 1 base from V and 1 from J, leaving 11 bases between them. The CDR3 spans 16 residues. The germline gives CDR1 MNHEY, CDR2 SVGAGI. The CDR3 loop is CASSYWGGEAKNIQYF. CDR3 DNA sequence: TGTGCCAGCAGTTACTGGGGCGGGGAGGCCAAAAACATTCAGTACTTC.

The V gene is TRBV7-6, the J gene TRBJ2-1; no reliable D call. The CDR3 totals 15 residues. The germline V gene encodes CDR1 SGHVS and CDR2 FNYEAQ. V was clipped by 5 bases and J by 7 bases, with 18 bases between them. The CDR3 DNA is TGTGCCAGCAGCCGATTTTACGCCGGAGAGAATGAGCAGTTCTTC. This gives the protein CASSRFYAGENEQFF.

The chain recombines TRBV3-1 with TRBJ1-5; 10 nucleotides match TRBD1. V gave up 4 bases and J gave up 6 bases; unmatched junction bases: 6. The CDR3 extends over 15 amino acids. Germline values: CDR1 LGHDT, CDR2 YNNKEL (reference sequence). The CDR3 nucleotides read TGTGCCAGCAGCCCAGACGGGACAGGGGCTCAGCCCCAGCATTTT. It yields the protein CASSPDGTGAQPQHF. Variable domain in full (rest from reference TRBV3-1 and TRBJ1-5): DTAVSQTPKYLVTQMGNDKSIKCEQNLGHDTMYWYKQDSKKFLKIMFSYNNKELIINETVPNRFSPKSPDKAHLNLHINSLELGDSAVYFCASSPDGTGAQPQHFGDGTRLSIL.

The table lists this clonotype with many counts. This chain joins TRBV12-3 or TRBV12-4 and TRBJ2-1, with 9 nucleotides matching TRBD1. This CDR3 comprises 17 residues. V shed 6 bases, J shed 3 bases, and the junction held 12 bases outside the gene matches. The chain's CDR3 is CASSRVRGDRDYNEQFF. The CDR3 DNA reads as TGTGCCAGCAGCCGAGTTCGGGGGGACAGGGACTACAATGAGCAGTTCTTC.

This clonotype was observed many times. V is TRBV28 and J is TRBJ2-1; 9 nucleotides align to TRBD2. Unmatched junction bases numbered 4, after V lost 7 bases and J lost 6 bases. The CDR3 is made up of 13 amino acids. Germline CDR1 reads MDHEN; CDR2 reads SYDVKM. CDR3 in DNA: TGTGCCAGCACACCGGGACTAGCCAATGAGCAGTTCTTC. It encodes CASTPGLANEQFF.

This clonotype was found a few times. One junction end does not reproduce the germline sequence, and a read error may be involved. The rearrangement uses TRBV29-1 and TRBJ1-2; possible D gene TRBD1, 5 bases. The length of the CDR3 is 10 residues. CDR1 is SQVTM, CDR2 ANQGSEA, per germline. The CDR3: CSVAGPLSSF. In nucleotides, the CDR3 is TGCAGCGTTGCGGGACCCTTGAGCTCCTTC.

The V gene is TRBV19, the J gene TRBJ1-1; TRBD1 is a possible D gene (5 bases). This CDR3 has 15 residues. Germline V gene data show CDR1 as LNHDA and CDR2 as SQIVND (reference sequence). Trimming removed 4 bases from V and 0 bases from J, with 12 bases in between. In nucleotides, the CDR3 is TGTGCCAGTAGTAGGGACGGCCGCATGAACACTGAAGCTTTCTTT. This encodes CASSRDGRMNTEAFF.

This clonotype was seen a handful of times. The DNA for the CDR3 is TGTGCCAGCAGTGCAACAGGGTATTCTGAGCAGTACTTC. Protein: CASSATGYSEQYF. The V and J genes are TRBV2 and TRBJ2-7; possibly TRBD1 for D (6 bases). V lost 4 bases and J lost 7, with 14 bases in between. The germline CDR1 and CDR2 sequences are SNHLY and FYNNEI. This CDR3 is 13 amino acids long.

Notes on this clonotype: This may be a read error, as it is one base from a much larger clone. This chain joins TRBV6-1 and TRBJ2-2; D is perhaps TRBD1 (5 bases). The CDR3 covers 14 residues. CDR1 is MNHNS, CDR2 SASEGT, per germline. V was pared by 7 bases and J by 3 bases, with 12 bases between. Here the CDR3 reads CASTTGEYTGELFF. DNA of the CDR3: TGTGCCAGCACCACAGGCGAATACACCGGGGAGCTGTTTTTT.